These 14 T cell receptor beta chains came from one sample sequenced in a study of blood T cells in healthy people across ages. Using a J-beta primer mix together with a sample-barcoded 5' primer, a second PCR was run for roughly 6 to 11 cycles. In TCRdb, the 5' RACE reads were re-called with MiXCR into one record per CDR3 protein. This table holds fewer than 900,000 distinct CDR3 sequences, roughly 44% found once. The sample was blood. These receptors were obtained from a woman aged 55-70 years in good health.

The chain recombines TRBV12-3 or TRBV12-4 with TRBJ2-1; possibly TRBD2 for D (6 bases). V was trimmed by 5 bases and J by 4 bases, leaving 21 bases between them. The CDR3 covers 17 residues. DNA of the CDR3: TGTGCCAGCAGTACCCAACATAGCGGAGGGGCTTACAATGAGCAGTTCTTC. It codes for CASSTQHSGGAYNEQFF.

The rearrangement uses TRBV3-1 and TRBJ2-1; D uncertain. Judging by the DNA end, TRBJ2-7 fits better; the J call may be wrong. The CDR3 runs 16 residues. From germline, CDR1 is LGHDT and CDR2 YNNKEL (reference sequence). CDR3 residues: CASSTARTGPYNEQYF. The CDR3 DNA reads as TGTGCCAGCAGCACCGCTAGGACGGGCCCCTACAATGAGCAGTACTTC.

This clonotype was seen ten or more times. The genes are TRBV29-1 and TRBJ1-5, with 9 bases aligning to TRBD1. Germline V gene sequence: CDR1 SQVTM, CDR2 ANQGSEA. The CDR3 has 13 amino acids. J was trimmed by 5 bases and V by 1 base; bases with no gene match: 0. The CDR3 region has the DNA TGCAGCGTTGAAGGACAGGGGGATCAGCCCCAGCATTTT. It codes for CSVEGQGDQPQHF.

To note about this clonotype: An end of the junction differs from the germline gene, which may be a read error. The chain employs TRBV6-1 and TRBJ2-7; TRBD1 might be the D (6 bases). The DNA end is more similar to TRBJ2-5, so the J call may be wrong. The V gene's germline CDR1 is MNHNS and CDR2 SASEGT. This CDR3 has 15 residues. CDR3 DNA sequence: TGTGGCAGCAGTAAGGGGGAGTCAATCCGAGAGACCCAGTACTTC. Translated, it gives CGSSKGESIRETQYF.

CDR3 residues: CASSDQLWPGELFF. The CDR3 nucleotides are TGTGCCAGCAGTGATCAGCTCTGGCCCGGGGAGCTGTTTTTT. The V gene is TRBV6-1, the J gene TRBJ2-2, with D unclear. The germline CDR1 and CDR2 sequences are MNHNS and SASEGT. Trimming shortened V by 3 bases and J by 6 bases, and 11 bases separated the two germline ends. This CDR3 comprises 14 residues.

This clonotype was seen ten or more times. This chain links TRBV13 with TRBJ2-7; D may be TRBD2 (6 bases). V was cut by 1 base and J by 5 bases, with 15 bases left in between. Germline CDR1 reads PRHDT; CDR2 reads FYEKMQ (reference sequence). This CDR3 spans 15 amino acids. The DNA for the CDR3 is TGTGCCAGCAGCTTAGACGGTGGAGGGCACGACGAGCAGTACTTC. It specifies CASSLDGGGHDEQYF.

J is TRBJ1-2 and V is TRBV20-1; D might be TRBD1 (6 bases). Per the germline V gene, CDR1 is DFQATT and CDR2 is SNEGSKA (reference sequence). The CDR3 runs to 14 residues. V lost 3 bases and J lost 3, with 14 bases in between. This CDR3 is CSARWTVGDYGYTF. The DNA of the CDR3 is TGCAGTGCTAGGTGGACAGTCGGAGACTATGGCTACACCTTC.

V and J are TRBV7-3 and TRBJ1-1; D uncertain. V dropped 2 bases and J dropped 3 bases, with 7 bases sitting between them. Germline V gene lookup returns CDR1 SGHTA and CDR2 FQGTGA. This CDR3 spans 13 amino acids. CDR3 sequence (DNA): TGTGCCAGCAGCTTAGTCCGCCACACTGAAGCTTTCTTT. It encodes CASSLVRHTEAFF.

The V and J genes are TRBV6-6 and TRBJ2-3, with D possibly being TRBD1 or TRBD2 (5 bases each). Trimming cost V 7 bases and J 0 bases, with 17 bases left between them. The length of the CDR3 is 16 residues. Germline assignment: CDR1 MNHNY and CDR2 SVGAGI (reference sequence). CDR3 nucleotide sequence: TGTGCCAGCACCTTACAGTACGGGGCGAGCACAGATACGCAGTATTTT. It specifies CASTLQYGASTDTQYF.

This clonotype was counted between two and nine times. The chain employs TRBV4-2 and TRBJ2-3; 7 nucleotides align to TRBD2. Germline V gene lookup returns CDR1 LGHNA and CDR2 YNFKEQ. J lost 4 bases, V lost 4 bases, and 14 bases had no gene match. There are 17 residues in the CDR3. CDR3: CASSRGGGAGESDTQYF. Written as DNA, the CDR3 is TGTGCCAGCAGCCGGGGGGGTGGCGCGGGAGAATCAGATACGCAGTATTTT.

This rearrangement joins TRBV20-1 to TRBJ2-5; D is ambiguous. With 5 bases removed from V and 11 bases from J, the gap between germline ends came to 15 bases. Germline V gene data show CDR1 as DFQATT and CDR2 as SNEGSKA (reference sequence). This CDR3 contains 11 residues. The CDR3 bases are TGCAGTGCTTACGTGAACAATGAGCAGTACTTC. The encoded protein is CSAYVNNEQYF.

This clonotype was detected only a few times. The chain combines TRBV6-2 or TRBV6-3 with TRBJ2-1; 12 positions match TRBD2. Germline CDR1 MNHEY, CDR2 SVGEGT. The CDR3 sequence is 16 residues long. V was clipped by 5 bases and J by 5 bases; unmatched bases: 7. The CDR3 region is CASSAWTSGKHNEQFF. Here the CDR3 DNA reads TGTGCCAGCAGTGCCTGGACTAGCGGGAAGCACAATGAGCAGTTCTTC.

V usage is TRBV24-1 and J usage is TRBJ1-2; 7 bases are a match to TRBD1. This CDR3 has 14 amino acids. In germline, CDR1 is KGHDR, CDR2 SFDVKD. V lost 3 bases, J lost 7 bases, and 7 bases stayed unmatched. CDR3 sequence reads: CATSDVTGFGGYTF. The CDR3 DNA reads as TGTGCCACCAGTGATGTGACAGGGTTCGGTGGCTACACCTTC.

J is TRBJ1-6 and V is TRBV20-1; D uncertain. The CDR3 covers 12 residues. The germline gives CDR1 DFQATT, CDR2 SNEGSKA (reference sequence). Trimming left V 6 bases short and J 9 bases short, with 12 bases between. DNA for the CDR3: TGCAGTGCCATCCCAGGATCTTCACCCCTCCACTTT. It yields the protein CSAIPGSSPLHF.